These 18 T cell receptor beta chains originate from one sample sequenced in a study of OX40 agonist ivuxolimab in advanced cancers. The protocol was immunoSEQ multiplex PCR, while the TCRdb copy is restricted to in-frame clones and leaves out a portion. The sample yields about 46,000 clones, 89% seen once. The specimen was CD4+ or CD8+ T cells sorted from blood, collected in a trial of the OX40 agonist ivuxolimab. Receptors originate from an adult with an advanced solid tumor such as melanoma, head and neck, liver or kidney cancer.

The gene calls are TRBV11-2 and TRBJ2-1; tentatively, D is TRBD2 (6 bases). The length of the CDR3 is 17 residues. CDR1 is SGHAT and CDR2 is FQNNGV in the germline V gene. V was clipped by 1 base and J by 0 bases, with 13 bases between them. CDR3 loop: CASSLVGGGLSYNEQFF. The CDR3, as DNA: TGTGCCAGCAGCTTAGTGGGAGGTGGGCTCTCCTACAATGAGCAGTTCTTC.

V usage is TRBV7-6 and J usage is TRBJ2-7; TRBD1 agrees at 7 bases. CDR1 SGHVS and CDR2 FNYEAQ come from the germline V gene. V lost 1 base and J lost 2; bases outside the gene matches: 2. This CDR3 region has 14 residues. CDR3 residues: CASSLDTGAYEQYF. DNA of the CDR3: TGTGCCAGCAGCTTAGACACAGGGGCCTACGAGCAGTACTTC.

The J gene is TRBJ2-3, the V gene TRBV5-1, with a possible D match to TRBD2 (5 bases). The CDR3 runs to 16 residues. V lost 0 bases to trimming and J lost 6 bases, with 17 bases between them. Germline lookup yields CDR1 SGHRS and CDR2 YFSETQ. The CDR3 bases are TGCGCCAGCAGCTTGGGGTTCTCCCCGGACTGGGATACGCAGTATTTT. Its translation: CASSLGFSPDWDTQYF.

The CDR3: CASSYALGNEQFF. The CDR3 bases are TGTGCCAGCAGTTACGCCCTCGGCAATGAGCAGTTCTTC. This chain joins TRBV6-5 and TRBJ2-1; D is uncertain. The CDR3 totals 13 residues. Germline CDR1 MNHEY, CDR2 SVGAGI. Trimming shortened V by 2 bases and J by 6 bases, and 8 bases separated the two germline ends.

The chain has TRBV27 and TRBJ2-1; D ambiguous. This CDR3 has 13 amino acids. V was clipped by 0 bases and J by 14 bases, with 14 bases between them. Germline-derived CDR1 and CDR2 are MNHEY and SMNVEV (reference sequence). DNA of the CDR3: TGTGCCAGCAGTTTATCAAGTCGGTCCTGGGAGTTCTTC. Residues: CASSLSSRSWEFF.

In its sample, this clone was seen once. In DNA, the CDR3 is TGTGCCAGCAGTTACCGAGCGGGGGTTAGGCTGGAGACCCAGTACTTC. It encodes CASSYRAGVRLETQYF. V and J are TRBV6-5 and TRBJ2-5; TRBD2 agrees at 8 bases. The CDR3 sequence is 16 residues long. The V gene's germline CDR1 is MNHEY and CDR2 SVGAGI. Trimming at V came to 2 bases and at J to 5 bases, leaving 10 bases not matched to a gene.

This chain uses TRBV30 with TRBJ1-2, with TRBD1 matching 9 bases. There are 14 residues in the CDR3. With V trimmed by 5 bases and J by 4 bases, 8 bases remained unmatched. Germline CDR1 GTSNPN, CDR2 SVGIG (reference sequence). CDR3 in DNA: TGTGCCTGGTTATGGGACAGGGTGGGCTATGGCTACACCTTC. Translation: CAWLWDRVGYGYTF.

This clone has just a few counts. This chain joins TRBV18 and TRBJ1-1; D may be TRBD1 (5 bases). V was shortened by 2 bases and J by 1 base, with 8 bases between the two germline ends. The CDR3 loop spans 14 amino acids. Germline V gives CDR1 KGHSH, CDR2 LQKENI. CDR3 region: CASSPWGPNTEAFF. In nucleotides, the CDR3 is TGTGCCAGCTCACCATGGGGCCCGAACACTGAAGCTTTCTTT.

The chain uses TRBV6-6 and TRBJ1-6; 7 bases match TRBD1. This CDR3 is 14 amino acids long. V dropped 6 bases and J dropped 7; count of bases not matched to a gene: 6. CDR1 is MNHNY and CDR2 is SVGAGI in the germline V gene (reference sequence). CDR3 loop: CASRTRQGNSPLHF. In DNA, the CDR3 is TGTGCCAGCAGAACCCGACAGGGAAATTCACCCCTCCACTTT.

The genes are TRBV5-1 and TRBJ2-2; 7 nucleotides match TRBD1. The CDR3 has 16 amino acids. The ends lost 2 bases at V and 7 bases at J; junction bases unmatched: 11. Germline lookup yields CDR1 SGHRS and CDR2 YFSETQ. The CDR3 region has the DNA TGCGCCAGCAGCTTCCCCCCCGACAGGGTCGACGGGGAGCTGTTTTTT. It translates to CASSFPPDRVDGELFF.

This clone was counted once. The chain combines TRBV6-4 with TRBJ2-1; TRBD1 matches 9 bases. The CDR3 length is 14 residues. J lost 5 bases, V lost 3 bases, and 2 bases had no gene match. CDR1 is MRHNA and CDR2 is SNTAGT in the germline V gene. CDR3 coding DNA: TGTGCCAGCAGTGAAGGACAGGGGAACAATGAGCAGTTCTTC. This encodes CASSEGQGNNEQFF.

This chain connects TRBV7-2 to TRBJ2-2; TRBD2 aligns across 7 bases. This CDR3 is 11 amino acids long. Germline assignment: CDR1 SGHTA and CDR2 FQGNSA. DNA for the CDR3: TGTGCGGGGGGGTCCTTCGGGGAGCTGTTTTTT. Encoded protein: CAGGSFGELFF.

The chain joins TRBV9 to TRBJ1-6; D not resolved. This CDR3 has 13 amino acids. The germline gives CDR1 SGDLS, CDR2 YYNGEE. V was clipped by 3 bases and J by 12 bases, with 13 bases between them. The CDR3 spells CASSAEKLGPLHF. For the CDR3, the DNA is TGTGCCAGCAGCGCCGAGAAGCTGGGACCCCTCCACTTT.

The chain is built from TRBV5-1 and TRBJ2-2; 11 bases are shared with TRBD2. The germline V gene encodes CDR1 SGHRS and CDR2 YFSETQ. The CDR3 spans 17 residues. V trimming: 2 bases; J trimming: 4 bases; junction bases outside the gene matches: 7. In DNA, the CDR3 is TGCGCCAGCAGCTTCCTCGGACTAGCGGGTTTCACCGGGGAGCTGTTTTTT. Protein: CASSFLGLAGFTGELFF.

The chain recombines TRBV13 with TRBJ1-2; 10 bases map to TRBD1. With V trimmed by 8 bases and J by 8 bases, 32 bases remained unmatched. From germline, CDR1 is PRHDT and CDR2 FYEKMQ (reference sequence). CDR3 length equals 21 residues. The CDR3, as DNA: TGTGCCAGCGCACCCTCGAGGGACAGGGGTGTGGCCCTAGTGGAAAAGATCGGCTACACCTTC. Protein sequence: CASAPSRDRGVALVEKIGYTF.

The V call is TRBV5-6, the J call TRBJ1-5; possible D gene TRBD1, 6 bases. The CDR3 consists of 18 residues. The germline V and J ends were trimmed by 1 base and 0 bases, with 17 bases remaining between them. The germline gives CDR1 SGHDT, CDR2 YYEEEE. CDR3 region: CASSLTSGVRGSNQPQHF. In nucleotides, the CDR3 is TGTGCCAGCAGCTTGACATCAGGGGTAAGGGGTAGCAATCAGCCCCAGCATTTT. The complete variable domain, with remaining parts taken from reference TRBV5-6 and TRBJ1-5, reads DAGVTQSPTHLIKTRGQQVTLRCSPKSGHDTVSWYQQALGQGPQFIFQYYEEEERQRGNFPDRFSGHQFPNYSSELNVNALLLGDSALYLCASSLTSGVRGSNQPQHFGDGTRLSIL.

CDR3 protein: CASSSPTSGLTYNEQFF. The CDR3 bases are TGTGCCAGCAGTTCCCCGACGTCGGGCCTCACCTACAATGAGCAGTTCTTC. The J gene is TRBJ2-1, the V gene TRBV28; D is ambiguous. Trimming cost V 4 bases and J 2 bases, with 18 bases left between them. This CDR3 has 17 amino acids. Germline V gives CDR1 MDHEN, CDR2 SYDVKM.

This sequence joins TRBV5-5 and TRBJ2-7; D not resolved. The V end was cut by 2 bases, the J end by 3 bases, with 9 bases between. Germline CDR1 SGHKS, CDR2 YYEKEE (reference sequence). This CDR3 comprises 13 residues. In DNA form, the CDR3 reads TGTGCCAGCAGCTTAAGGGAAGGCTACGAGCAGTACTTC. It codes for CASSLREGYEQYF.